These T cell receptor beta chains were read from a single sample in a study of shared T cell receptors in the human thymus. This table comes from immunoSEQ multiplex PCR, and its TCRdb copy is limited to in-frame clones, with some not included. The sample contains hundreds of thousands of clones, 85% to 90% of which appear only once. These data also featured in a second study, about human thymus T cells.

Material: thymocytes. Receptor source: a boy in the first two years of life with a congenital heart defect. CDR3s include the opening cysteine and the closing phenylalanine or tryptophan.

11	TRBV19	TRBJ1-4	CASRANEKLFF
17	TRBV19	TRBJ2-3	CASSVSNRGPGTDTQYF
12	TRBV10-1	TRBJ2-5	CASGDSIETQYF
19	TRBV29-1	TRBJ2-5	CSVVGGPGQGWILGKTQYF
18	TRBV19	TRBJ2-7	CASSLTDRGGASVHEQYF
13	TRBV10-1	TRBJ2-1	CASRGGIYNEQFF
15	TRBV7-2	TRBJ1-1	CASSCRTGIDTEAFF
12	TRBV28	TRBJ1-2	CASLRGGYGYTF
17	TRBV14	TRBJ1-4	CASSQDSSRVTNEKLFF
15	TRBV13	TRBJ2-7	CASSPPGGGAREQYF
15	TRBV5-1	TRBJ2-1	CASSSDRGLYNEQFF
11	TRBV5-4	TRBJ2-7	CASSSTTRKSF
13	TRBV5-6	TRBJ2-7	CASSGDRGREQYF
17	TRBV6-1	TRBJ2-1	CASSAYLTSGSEGEQFF
13	TRBV5-1	TRBJ1-1	CASSLEQFTEAFF